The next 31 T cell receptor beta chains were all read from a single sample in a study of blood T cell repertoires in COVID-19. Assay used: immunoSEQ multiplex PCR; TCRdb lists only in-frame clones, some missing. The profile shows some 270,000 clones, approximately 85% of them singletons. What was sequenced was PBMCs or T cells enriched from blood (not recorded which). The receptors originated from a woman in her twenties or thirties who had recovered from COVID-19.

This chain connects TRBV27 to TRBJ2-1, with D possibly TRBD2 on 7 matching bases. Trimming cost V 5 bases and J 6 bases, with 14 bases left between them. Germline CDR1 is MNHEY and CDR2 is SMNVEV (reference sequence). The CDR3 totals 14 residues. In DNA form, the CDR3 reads TGTGCCAGCAGTCTAATGAGGGGGGGCAATGAGCAGTTCTTC. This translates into CASSLMRGGNEQFF.

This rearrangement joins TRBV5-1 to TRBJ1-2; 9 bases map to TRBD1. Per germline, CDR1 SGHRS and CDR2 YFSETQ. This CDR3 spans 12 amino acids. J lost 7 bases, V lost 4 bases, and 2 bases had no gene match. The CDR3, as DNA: TGCGCCAGCAGCGGGGACAGGGCTGGCTACACCTTC. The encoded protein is CASSGDRAGYTF.

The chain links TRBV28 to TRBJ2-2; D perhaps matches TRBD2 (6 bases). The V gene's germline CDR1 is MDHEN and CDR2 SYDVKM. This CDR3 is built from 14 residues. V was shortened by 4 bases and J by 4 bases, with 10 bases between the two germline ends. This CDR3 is CASSWGLSTGELFF. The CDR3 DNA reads TGTGCCAGCAGTTGGGGACTTTCCACCGGGGAGCTGTTTTTT. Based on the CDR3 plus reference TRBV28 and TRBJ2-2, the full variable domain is DVKVTQSSRYLVKRTGEKVFLECVQDMDHENMFWYRQDPGLGLRLIYFSYDVKMKEKGDIPEGYSVSREKKERFSLILESASTNQTSMYLCASSWGLSTGELFFGEGSRLTVL.

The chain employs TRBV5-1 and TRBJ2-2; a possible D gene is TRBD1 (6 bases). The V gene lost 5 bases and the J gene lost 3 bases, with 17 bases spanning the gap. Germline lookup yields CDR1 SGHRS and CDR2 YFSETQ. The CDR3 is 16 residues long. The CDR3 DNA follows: TGCGCCAGCAGGTCATTGCCAGGGGCGGACACCGGGGAGCTGTTTTTT. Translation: CASRSLPGADTGELFF.

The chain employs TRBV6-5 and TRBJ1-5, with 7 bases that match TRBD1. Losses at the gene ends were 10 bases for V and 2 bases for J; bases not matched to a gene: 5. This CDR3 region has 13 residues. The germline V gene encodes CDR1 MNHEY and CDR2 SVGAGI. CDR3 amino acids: CATRDRRNQPQHF. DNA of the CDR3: TGTGCCACCAGGGACAGACGCAATCAGCCCCAGCATTTT.

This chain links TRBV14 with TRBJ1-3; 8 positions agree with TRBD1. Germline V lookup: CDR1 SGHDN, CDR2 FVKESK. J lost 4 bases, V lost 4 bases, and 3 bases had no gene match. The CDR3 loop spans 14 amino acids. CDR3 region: CASSLDRGGNTIYF. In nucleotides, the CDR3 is TGTGCCAGCAGCCTTGACAGGGGAGGAAACACCATATATTTT.

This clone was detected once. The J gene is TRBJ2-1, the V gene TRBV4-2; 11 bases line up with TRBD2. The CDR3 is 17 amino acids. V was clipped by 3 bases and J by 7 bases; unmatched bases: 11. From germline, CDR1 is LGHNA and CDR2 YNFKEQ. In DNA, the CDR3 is TGTGCCAGCAGCCAGGAAGATAGCGGGGGGGCCAGTAATGAGCAGTTCTTC. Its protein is CASSQEDSGGASNEQFF.

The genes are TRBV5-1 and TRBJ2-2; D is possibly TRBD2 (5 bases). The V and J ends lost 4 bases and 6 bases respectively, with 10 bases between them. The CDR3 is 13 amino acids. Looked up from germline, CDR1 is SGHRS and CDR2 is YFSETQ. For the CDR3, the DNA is TGCGCCAGCAGCCAGGACTTGGCCGGGGAGCTGTTTTTT. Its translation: CASSQDLAGELFF.

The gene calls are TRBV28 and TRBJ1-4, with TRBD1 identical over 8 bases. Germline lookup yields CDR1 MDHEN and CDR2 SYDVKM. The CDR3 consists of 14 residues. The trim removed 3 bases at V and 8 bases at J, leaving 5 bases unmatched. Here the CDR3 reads CASSFRGLWEKLFF. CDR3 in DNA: TGTGCCAGCAGTTTCAGGGGGCTTTGGGAAAAACTGTTTTTT.

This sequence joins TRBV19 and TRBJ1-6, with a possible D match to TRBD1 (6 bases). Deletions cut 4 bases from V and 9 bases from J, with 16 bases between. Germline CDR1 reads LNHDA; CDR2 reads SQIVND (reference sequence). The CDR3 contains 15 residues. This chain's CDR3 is CASSTGVDRTSPLHF. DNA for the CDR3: TGTGCCAGTAGTACAGGGGTCGACAGAACTTCACCCCTCCACTTT. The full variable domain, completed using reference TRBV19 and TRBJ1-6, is DGGITQSPKYLFRKEGQNVTLSCEQNLNHDAMYWYRQDPGQGLRLIYYSQIVNDFQKGDIAEGYSVSREKKESFPLTVTSAQKNPTAFYLCASSTGVDRTSPLHFGNGTRLTVT.

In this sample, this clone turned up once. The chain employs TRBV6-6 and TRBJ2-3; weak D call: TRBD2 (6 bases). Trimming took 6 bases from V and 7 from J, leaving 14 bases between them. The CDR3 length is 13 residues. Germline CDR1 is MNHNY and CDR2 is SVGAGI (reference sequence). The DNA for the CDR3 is TGTGCCAGCAGCGGACCGGGACTCTATACGCAGTATTTT. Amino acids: CASSGPGLYTQYF.

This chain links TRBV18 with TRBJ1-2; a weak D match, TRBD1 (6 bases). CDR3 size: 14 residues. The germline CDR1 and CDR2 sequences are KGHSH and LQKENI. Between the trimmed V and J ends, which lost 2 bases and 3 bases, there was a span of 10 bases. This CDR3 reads CASSPNTGYYGYTF. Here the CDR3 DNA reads TGTGCCAGCTCACCAAACACAGGGTACTATGGCTACACCTTC.

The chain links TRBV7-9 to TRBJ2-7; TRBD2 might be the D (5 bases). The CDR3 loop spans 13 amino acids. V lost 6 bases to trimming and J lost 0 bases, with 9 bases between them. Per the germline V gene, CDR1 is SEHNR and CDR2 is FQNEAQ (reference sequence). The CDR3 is CASSGSLSYEQYF. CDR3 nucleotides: TGTGCCAGCAGTGGGAGCCTCTCCTACGAGCAGTACTTC. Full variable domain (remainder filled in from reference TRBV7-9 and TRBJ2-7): DTGVSQNPRHKITKRGQNVTFRCDPISEHNRLYWYRQTLGQGPEFLTYFQNEAQLEKSRLLSDRFSAERPKGSFSTLEIQRTEQGDSAMYLCASSGSLSYEQYFGPGTRLTVT.

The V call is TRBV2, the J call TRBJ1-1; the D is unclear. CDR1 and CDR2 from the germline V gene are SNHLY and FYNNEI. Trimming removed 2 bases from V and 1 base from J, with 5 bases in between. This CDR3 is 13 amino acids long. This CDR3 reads CASSEQQNTEAFF. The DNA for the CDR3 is TGTGCCAGCAGTGAACAACAGAACACTGAAGCTTTCTTT.

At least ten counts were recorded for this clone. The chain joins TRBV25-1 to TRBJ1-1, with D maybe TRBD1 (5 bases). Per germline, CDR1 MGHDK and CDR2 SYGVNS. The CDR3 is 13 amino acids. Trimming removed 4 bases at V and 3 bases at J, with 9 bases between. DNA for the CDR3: TGTGCCAGCAGTGGACAGCCATACACTGAAGCTTTCTTT. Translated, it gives CASSGQPYTEAFF.

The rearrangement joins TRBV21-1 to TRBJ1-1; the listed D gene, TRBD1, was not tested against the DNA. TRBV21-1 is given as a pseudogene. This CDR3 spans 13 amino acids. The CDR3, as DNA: TGTGCCAGCAGCAAAAGGGGCTACACTGAAGCTTTCTTT. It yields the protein CASSKRGYTEAFF.

The DNA of the CDR3 is TGCGCCAGCAGCCCCACGGGACAGGGCTACGAGCAGTACTTC. Translated, it gives CASSPTGQGYEQYF. This chain joins TRBV5-1 and TRBJ2-7; TRBD1 matches at 9 bases. V lost 4 bases, J lost 3 bases, and 5 bases stayed unmatched. Germline V gives CDR1 SGHRS, CDR2 YFSETQ. There are 14 residues in the CDR3.

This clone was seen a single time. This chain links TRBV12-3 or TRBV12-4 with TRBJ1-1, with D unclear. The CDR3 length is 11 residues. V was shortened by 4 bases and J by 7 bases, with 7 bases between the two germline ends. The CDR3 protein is CASSSPYEAFF. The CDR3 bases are TGTGCCAGCAGTTCTCCTTATGAAGCTTTCTTT.

CDR3 nucleotide sequence: TGTGCCAGCAGTGAATTCAGGTGGCACCCGAACACTGAAGCTTTCTTT. Its protein is CASSEFRWHPNTEAFF. V is TRBV6-1 and J is TRBJ1-1; D unclear. Per germline, CDR1 MNHNS and CDR2 SASEGT. CDR3 size: 16 residues. V dropped 2 bases and J dropped 1 base, with 14 bases sitting between them.

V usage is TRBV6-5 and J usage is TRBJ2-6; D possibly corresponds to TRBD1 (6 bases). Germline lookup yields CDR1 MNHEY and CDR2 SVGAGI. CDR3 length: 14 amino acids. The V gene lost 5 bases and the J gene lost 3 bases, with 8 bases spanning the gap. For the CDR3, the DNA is TGTGCCAGCAGTACAGGGTTTGGGGCCAACGTCCTGACTTTC. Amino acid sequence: CASSTGFGANVLTF.

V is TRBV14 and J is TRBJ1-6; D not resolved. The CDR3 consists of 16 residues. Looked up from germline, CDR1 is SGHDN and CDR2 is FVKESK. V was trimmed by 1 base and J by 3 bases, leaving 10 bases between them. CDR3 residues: CASSQGDTLYNSPLHF. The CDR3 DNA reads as TGTGCCAGCAGCCAAGGAGACACCCTCTATAATTCACCCCTCCACTTT.

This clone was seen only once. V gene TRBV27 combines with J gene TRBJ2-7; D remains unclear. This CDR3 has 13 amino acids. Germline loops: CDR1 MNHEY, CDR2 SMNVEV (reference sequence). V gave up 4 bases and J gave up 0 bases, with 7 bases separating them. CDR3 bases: TGTGCCAGCAGTTCAAGGAGCTCCTACGAGCAGTACTTC. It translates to CASSSRSSYEQYF.

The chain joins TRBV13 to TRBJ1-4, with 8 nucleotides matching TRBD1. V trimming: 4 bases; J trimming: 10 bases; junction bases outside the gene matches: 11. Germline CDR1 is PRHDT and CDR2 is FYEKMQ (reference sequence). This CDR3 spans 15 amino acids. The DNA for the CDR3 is TGTGCCAGCAGCTACGACAGGGGTTTATCTGCAAAACTGTTTTTT. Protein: CASSYDRGLSAKLFF.

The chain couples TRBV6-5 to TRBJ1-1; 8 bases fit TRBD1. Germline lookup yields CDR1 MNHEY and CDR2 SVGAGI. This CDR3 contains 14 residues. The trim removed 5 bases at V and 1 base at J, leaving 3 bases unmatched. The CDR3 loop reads CASSPDRGNTEAFF. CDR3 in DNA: TGTGCCAGCAGTCCAGACAGGGGGAACACTGAAGCTTTCTTT.

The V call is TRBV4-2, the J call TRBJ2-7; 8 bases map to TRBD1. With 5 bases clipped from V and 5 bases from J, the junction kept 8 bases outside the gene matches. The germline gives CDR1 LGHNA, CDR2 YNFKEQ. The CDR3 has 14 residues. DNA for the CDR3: TGTGCCAGCAGCGGCCAGGGGGCCAATAACGAGCAGTACTTC. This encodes CASSGQGANNEQYF.

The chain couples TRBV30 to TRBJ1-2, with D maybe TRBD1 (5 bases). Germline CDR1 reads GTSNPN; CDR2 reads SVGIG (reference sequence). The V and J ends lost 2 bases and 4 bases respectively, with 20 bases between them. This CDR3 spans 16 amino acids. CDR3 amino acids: CAWSTRSVRRGYGYTF. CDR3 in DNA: TGTGCCTGGAGTACGAGGTCCGTCCGGAGGGGCTATGGCTACACCTTC.

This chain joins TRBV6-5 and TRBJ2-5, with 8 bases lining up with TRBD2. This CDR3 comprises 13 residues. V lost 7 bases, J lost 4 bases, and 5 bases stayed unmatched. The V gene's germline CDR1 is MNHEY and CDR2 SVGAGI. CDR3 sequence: CASKRGGAETQYF. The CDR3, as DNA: TGTGCCAGCAAACGGGGGGGCGCAGAGACCCAGTACTTC.

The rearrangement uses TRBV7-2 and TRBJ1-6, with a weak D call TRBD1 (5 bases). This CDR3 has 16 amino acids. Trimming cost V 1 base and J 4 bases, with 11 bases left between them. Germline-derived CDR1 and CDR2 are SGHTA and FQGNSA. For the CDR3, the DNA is TGTGCCAGCAGCTTAGTGGTGACAGAGTATAATTCACCCCTCCACTTT. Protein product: CASSLVVTEYNSPLHF.

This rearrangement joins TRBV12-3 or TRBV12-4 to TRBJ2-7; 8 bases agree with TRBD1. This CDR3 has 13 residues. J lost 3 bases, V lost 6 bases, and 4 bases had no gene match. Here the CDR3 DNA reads TGTGCCAGCAGCCTGGGGACAGGCTACGAGCAGTACTTC. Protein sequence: CASSLGTGYEQYF.

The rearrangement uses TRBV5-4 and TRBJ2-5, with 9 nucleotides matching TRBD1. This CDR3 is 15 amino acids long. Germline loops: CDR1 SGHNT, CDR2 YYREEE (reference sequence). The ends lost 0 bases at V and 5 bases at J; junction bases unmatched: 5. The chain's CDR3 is CASSLVGQGQETQYF. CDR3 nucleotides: TGTGCCAGCAGCTTGGTGGGACAGGGTCAGGAGACCCAGTACTTC.

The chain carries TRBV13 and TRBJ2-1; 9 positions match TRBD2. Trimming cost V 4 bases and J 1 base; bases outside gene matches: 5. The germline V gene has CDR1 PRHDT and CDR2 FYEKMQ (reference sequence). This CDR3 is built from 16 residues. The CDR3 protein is CASSSAGGPSYNEQFF. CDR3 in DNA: TGTGCCAGCAGCTCCGCGGGGGGGCCGTCCTACAATGAGCAGTTCTTC.